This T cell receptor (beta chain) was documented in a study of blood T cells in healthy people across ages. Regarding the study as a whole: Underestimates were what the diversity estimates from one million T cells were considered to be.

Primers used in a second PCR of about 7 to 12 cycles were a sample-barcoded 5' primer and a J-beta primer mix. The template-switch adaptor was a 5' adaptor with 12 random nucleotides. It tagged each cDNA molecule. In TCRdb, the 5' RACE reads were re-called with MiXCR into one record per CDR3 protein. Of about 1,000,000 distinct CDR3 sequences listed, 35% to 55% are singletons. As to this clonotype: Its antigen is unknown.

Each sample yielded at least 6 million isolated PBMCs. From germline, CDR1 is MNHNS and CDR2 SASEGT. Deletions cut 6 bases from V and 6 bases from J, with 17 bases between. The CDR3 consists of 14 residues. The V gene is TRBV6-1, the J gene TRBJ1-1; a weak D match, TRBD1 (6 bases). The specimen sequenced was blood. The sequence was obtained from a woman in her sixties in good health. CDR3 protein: CASSDRTAYSEAFF. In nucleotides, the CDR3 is TGTGCCAGCAGCGATCGGACAGCGTACTCTGAAGCTTTCTTT.